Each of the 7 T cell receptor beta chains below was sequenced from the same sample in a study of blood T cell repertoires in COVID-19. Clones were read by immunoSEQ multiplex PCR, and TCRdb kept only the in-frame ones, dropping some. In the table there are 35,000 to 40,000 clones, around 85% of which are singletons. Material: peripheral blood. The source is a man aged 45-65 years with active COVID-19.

The CDR3: CASSPNREHQPQHF. The CDR3 bases are TGTGCCAGCAGTCCCAACAGGGAACATCAGCCCCAGCATTTT. The gene calls are TRBV28 and TRBJ1-5; D might be TRBD1 (6 bases). The CDR3 sequence is 14 residues long. The V gene lost 5 bases and the J gene lost 5 bases, with 13 bases spanning the gap. Germline V CDR1 and CDR2: MDHEN, SYDVKM.

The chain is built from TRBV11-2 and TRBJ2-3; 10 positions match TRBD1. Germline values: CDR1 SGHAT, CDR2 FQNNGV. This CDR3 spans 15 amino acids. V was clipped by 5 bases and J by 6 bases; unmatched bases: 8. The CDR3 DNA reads TGTGCCAGCAGCGGACAGGGGGTCTGGGGGGATACGCAGTATTTT. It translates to CASSGQGVWGDTQYF.

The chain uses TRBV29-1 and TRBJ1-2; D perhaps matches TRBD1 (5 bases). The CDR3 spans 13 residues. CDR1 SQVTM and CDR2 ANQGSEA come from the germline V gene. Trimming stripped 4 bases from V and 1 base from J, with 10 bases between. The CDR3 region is CSVGADSNYGYTF. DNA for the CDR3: TGCAGCGTTGGAGCCGACAGTAACTATGGCTACACCTTC.

The chain's CDR3 is CASSLVVVPGYTF. CDR3 nucleotides: TGTGCCAGCAGCTTAGTCGTAGTTCCTGGCTACACCTTC. The J gene is TRBJ1-2, the V gene TRBV7-9; D unclear. CDR1 is SEHNR and CDR2 is FQNEAQ in the germline V gene (reference sequence). The V gene lost 1 base and the J gene lost 7 bases, with 10 bases spanning the gap. The CDR3 covers 13 residues. Using reference TRBV7-9 and TRBJ1-2 for the parts outside the CDR3, the full variable domain is DTGVSQNPRHKITKRGQNVTFRCDPISEHNRLYWYRQTLGQGPEFLTYFQNEAQLEKSRLLSDRFSAERPKGSFSTLEIQRTEQGDSAMYLCASSLVVVPGYTFGSGTRLTVV.

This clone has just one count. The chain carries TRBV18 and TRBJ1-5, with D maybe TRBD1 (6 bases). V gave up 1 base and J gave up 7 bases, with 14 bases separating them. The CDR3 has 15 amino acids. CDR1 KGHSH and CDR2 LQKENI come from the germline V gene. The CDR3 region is CASSPQQGDEQPQHF. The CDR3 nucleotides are TGTGCCAGCTCACCACAACAGGGCGACGAGCAGCCCCAGCATTTT.

CDR3 bases: TGTGCCAGTCGAAGGAGGGAACGCGGCAATGAGCAGTTCTTC. It codes for CASRRRERGNEQFF. The V gene is TRBV19, the J gene TRBJ2-1; tentatively, D is TRBD2 (6 bases). CDR1 LNHDA and CDR2 SQIVND come from the germline V gene (reference sequence). The CDR3 length is 14 residues. Trimming took off 8 bases at V and 6 bases at J, with 17 bases between the two ends.

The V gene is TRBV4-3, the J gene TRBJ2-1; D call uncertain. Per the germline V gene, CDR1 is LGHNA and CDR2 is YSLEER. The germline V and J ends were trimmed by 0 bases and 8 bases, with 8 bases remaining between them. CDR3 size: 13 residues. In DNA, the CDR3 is TGCGCCAGCAGCCAAGATTCAGATGATGAGCAGTTCTTC. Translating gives CASSQDSDDEQFF.